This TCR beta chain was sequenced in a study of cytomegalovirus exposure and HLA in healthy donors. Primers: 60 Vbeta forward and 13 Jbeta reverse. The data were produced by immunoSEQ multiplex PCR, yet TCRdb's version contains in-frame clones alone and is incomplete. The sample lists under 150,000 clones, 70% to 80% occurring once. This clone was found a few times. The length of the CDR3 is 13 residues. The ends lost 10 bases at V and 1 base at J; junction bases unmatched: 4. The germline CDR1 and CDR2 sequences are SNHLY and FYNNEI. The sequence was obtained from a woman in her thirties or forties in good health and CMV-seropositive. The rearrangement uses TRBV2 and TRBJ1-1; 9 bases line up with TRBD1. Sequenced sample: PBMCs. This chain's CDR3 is CATSGQGNTEAFF. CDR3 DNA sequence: TGTGCCACCTCGGGACAGGGGAACACTGAAGCTTTCTTT. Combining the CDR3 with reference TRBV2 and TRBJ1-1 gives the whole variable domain EPEVTQTPSHQVTQMGQEVILRCVPISNHLYFYWYRQILGQKVEFLVSFYNNEISEKSEIFDDQFSVERPDGSNFTLKIRSTKLEDSAMYFCATSGQGNTEAFFGQGTRLTVV.